The TCR beta chain under discussion was sequenced for a study of Ad26.COV2.S vaccination and SARS-CoV-2 variants. Looking at the study overall: Among those in the COV1001 Ad26.COV2.S trial arm was the donor. Ad26.COV2.S was injected intramuscularly once or twice, 56 days apart. Study outcomes and limitations: Analyses that measured TCR breadth and depth may have underestimated total T cell responses.

Treatment meaning: some 20 received Ad26.COV2.S at low or high dose, single or two shots; roughly five received placebo; per-sample allocation not given. Sampling took place 63 days after the first vaccine or placebo injection. Vaccine was an Ad26 vector expressing Wuhan-strain SARS-CoV-2 spike. Germline V gives CDR1 SGHRS, CDR2 YFSETQ. The CDR3 runs to 14 residues. V shed 4 bases and J shed 6 bases, with 15 bases lying between them. Clones were sequenced by immunoSEQ multiplex PCR, and TCRdb holds only the in-frame ones, with some missing. The profile covers fewer than 900,000 clones, with approximately 88% appearing a single time and 1.5% taken by the ten largest. As to this clone: Its antigen remains unidentified.

The receptor was isolated from a person aged 18-65 years who received the Ad26.COV2.S COVID-19 vaccine or a placebo. The rearrangement links TRBV5-1 to TRBJ2-3, with D perhaps matching TRBD2 (6 bases). This specimen was peripheral blood, taken in a trial of Ad26.COV2.S vaccine versus placebo. CDR3 protein: CASSPGTLGDTQYF. The CDR3 DNA sequence: TGCGCCAGCAGCCCTGGGACTTTAGGGGATACGCAGTATTTT.